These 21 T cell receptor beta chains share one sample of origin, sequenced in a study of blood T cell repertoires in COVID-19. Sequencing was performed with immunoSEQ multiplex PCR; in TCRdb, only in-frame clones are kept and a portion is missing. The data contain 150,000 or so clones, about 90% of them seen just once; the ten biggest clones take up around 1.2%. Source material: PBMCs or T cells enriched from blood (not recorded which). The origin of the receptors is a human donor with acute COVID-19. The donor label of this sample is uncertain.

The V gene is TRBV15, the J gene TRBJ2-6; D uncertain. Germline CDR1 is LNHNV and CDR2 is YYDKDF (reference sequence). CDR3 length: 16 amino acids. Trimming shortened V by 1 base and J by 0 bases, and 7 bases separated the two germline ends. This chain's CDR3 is CATSRAELSGANVLTF. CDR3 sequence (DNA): TGTGCCACCAGCAGAGCGGAGCTCTCTGGGGCCAACGTCCTGACTTTC.

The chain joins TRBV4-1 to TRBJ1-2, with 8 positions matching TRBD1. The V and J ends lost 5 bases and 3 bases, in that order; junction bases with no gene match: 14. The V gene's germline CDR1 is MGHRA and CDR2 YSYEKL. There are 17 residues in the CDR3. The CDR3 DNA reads TGCGCCAGCAGCTTAACGACGGCCCCGACAGGGGACTATGGCTACACCTTC. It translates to CASSLTTAPTGDYGYTF.

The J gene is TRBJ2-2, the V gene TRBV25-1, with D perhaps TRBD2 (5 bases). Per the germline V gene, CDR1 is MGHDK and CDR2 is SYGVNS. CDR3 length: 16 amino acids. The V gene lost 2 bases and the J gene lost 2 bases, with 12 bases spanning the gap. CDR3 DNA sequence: TGTGCCAGCAGTGAAACTCGGACGGGAAACACCGGGGAGCTGTTTTTT. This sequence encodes CASSETRTGNTGELFF. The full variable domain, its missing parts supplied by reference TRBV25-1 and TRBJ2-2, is EADIYQTPRYLVIGTGKKITLECSQTMGHDKMYWYQQDPGMELHLIHYSYGVNSTEKGDLSSESTVSRIRTEHFPLTLESARPSHTSQYLCASSETRTGNTGELFFGEGSRLTVL.

The CDR3 protein is CASSERRHEQYF. CDR3 DNA: TGTGCCAGCAGTGAACGTCGTCACGAGCAGTACTTC. The chain employs TRBV2 and TRBJ2-7; D remains ambiguous. The CDR3 sequence is 12 residues long. Trimming pared 2 bases from V and 5 bases from J, leaving 7 bases between. In germline, CDR1 is SNHLY, CDR2 FYNNEI.

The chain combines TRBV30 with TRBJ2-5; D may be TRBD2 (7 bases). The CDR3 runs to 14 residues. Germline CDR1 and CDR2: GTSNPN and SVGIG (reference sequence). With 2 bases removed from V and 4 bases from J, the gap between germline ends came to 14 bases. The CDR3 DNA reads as TGTGCCTGGAGTAGTGGGGGGGCTACAGAGACCCAGTACTTC. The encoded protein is CAWSSGGATETQYF.

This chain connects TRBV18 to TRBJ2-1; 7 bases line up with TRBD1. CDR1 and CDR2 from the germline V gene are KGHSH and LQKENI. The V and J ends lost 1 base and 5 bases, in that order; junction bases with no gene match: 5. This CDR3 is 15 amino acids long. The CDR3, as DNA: TGTGCCAGCTCACCACGTGCAGGGGGTCACAATGAGCAGTTCTTC. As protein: CASSPRAGGHNEQFF. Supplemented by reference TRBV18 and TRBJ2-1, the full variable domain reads NAGVMQNPRHLVRRRGQEARLRCSPMKGHSHVYWYRQLPEEGLKFMVYLQKENIIDESGMPKERFSAEFPKEGPSILRIQQVVRGDSAAYFCASSPRAGGHNEQFFGPGTRLTVL.

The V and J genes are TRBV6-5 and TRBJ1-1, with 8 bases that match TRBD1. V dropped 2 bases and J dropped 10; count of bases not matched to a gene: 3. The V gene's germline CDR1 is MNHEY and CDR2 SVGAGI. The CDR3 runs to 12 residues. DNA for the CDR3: TGTGCCAGCAGTTACCCCGGACAGGGAGCTTTCTTT. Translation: CASSYPGQGAFF.

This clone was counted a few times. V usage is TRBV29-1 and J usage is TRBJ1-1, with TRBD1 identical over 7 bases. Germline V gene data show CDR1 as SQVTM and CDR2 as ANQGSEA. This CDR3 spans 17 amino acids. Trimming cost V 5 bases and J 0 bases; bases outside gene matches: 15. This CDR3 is CSVSKGTAFFLNTEAFF. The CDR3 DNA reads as TGCAGCGTTTCCAAGGGGACAGCTTTCTTTCTGAACACTGAAGCTTTCTTT.

The CDR3 loop is CASSEAYSYGYTF. The CDR3 DNA reads TGCGCCAGTTCAGAGGCCTATTCCTATGGCTACACCTTC. The V gene is TRBV5-1, the J gene TRBJ1-2; the D is unclear. Germline loops: CDR1 SGHRS, CDR2 YFSETQ. This CDR3 contains 13 residues. Trimming cost V 8 bases and J 4 bases, with 15 bases left between them.

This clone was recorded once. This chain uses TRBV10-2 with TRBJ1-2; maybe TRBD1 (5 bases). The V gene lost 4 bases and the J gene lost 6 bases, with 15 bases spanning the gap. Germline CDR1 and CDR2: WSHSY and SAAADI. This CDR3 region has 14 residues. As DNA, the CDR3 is TGCGCCAGCAGTGGTGGGGCAAGTTCAGATGGCTACACCTTC. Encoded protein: CASSGGASSDGYTF.

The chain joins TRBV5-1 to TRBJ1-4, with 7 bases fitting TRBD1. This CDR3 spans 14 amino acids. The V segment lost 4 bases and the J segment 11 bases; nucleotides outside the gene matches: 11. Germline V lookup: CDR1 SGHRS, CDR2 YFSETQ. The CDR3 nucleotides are TGCGCCAGCAGCCCTTCGGACAGGTTGGGGAAACTGTTTTTT. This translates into CASSPSDRLGKLFF.

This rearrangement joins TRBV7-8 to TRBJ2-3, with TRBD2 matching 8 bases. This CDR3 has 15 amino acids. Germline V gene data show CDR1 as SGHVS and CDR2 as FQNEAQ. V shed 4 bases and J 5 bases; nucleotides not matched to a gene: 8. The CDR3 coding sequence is TGTGCCAGCAGCTCCAGCGGGGGTACCAGAGATACGCAGTATTTT. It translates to CASSSSGGTRDTQYF.

CDR3 in DNA: TGTGCCAGCAGTTCGACCCCTAGTGCCGGGGAGCTGTTTTTT. Translated, it gives CASSSTPSAGELFF. The J gene is TRBJ2-2, the V gene TRBV6-2 or TRBV6-3; D call uncertain. Deletions cut 4 bases from V and 6 bases from J, with 12 bases between. Germline V gene sequence: CDR1 MNHEY, CDR2 SVGEGT. The CDR3 has 14 residues.

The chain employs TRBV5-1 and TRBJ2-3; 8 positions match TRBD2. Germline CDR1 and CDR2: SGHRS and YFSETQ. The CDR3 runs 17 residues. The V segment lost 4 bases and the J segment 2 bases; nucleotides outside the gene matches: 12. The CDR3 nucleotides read TGCGCCAGCAGCAACCGTCCCAGCGGGGGAGACACAGATACGCAGTATTTT. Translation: CASSNRPSGGDTDTQYF.

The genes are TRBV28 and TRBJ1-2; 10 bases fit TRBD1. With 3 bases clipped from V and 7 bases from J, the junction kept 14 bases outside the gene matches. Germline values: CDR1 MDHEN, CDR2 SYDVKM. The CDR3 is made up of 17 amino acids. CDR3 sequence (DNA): TGTGCCAGCAGTTTCCGACTAACAACCCGGGACAGGGGTGGCTACACCTTC. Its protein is CASSFRLTTRDRGGYTF.

The CDR3 loop is CASSKGEGANTGELFF. Written as DNA, the CDR3 is TGTGCCAGTAGTAAGGGGGAGGGTGCGAACACCGGGGAGCTGTTTTTT. V usage is TRBV19 and J usage is TRBJ2-2, with a possible D match to TRBD2 (7 bases). The ends were cut back, 4 bases at V and 0 bases at J, with 12 bases in the middle. The CDR3 spans 16 residues. CDR1 is LNHDA and CDR2 is SQIVND in the germline V gene (reference sequence).

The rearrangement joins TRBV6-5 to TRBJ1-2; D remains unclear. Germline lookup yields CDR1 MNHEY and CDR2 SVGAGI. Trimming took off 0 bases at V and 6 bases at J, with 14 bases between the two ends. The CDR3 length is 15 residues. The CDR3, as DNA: TGTGCCAGCAGTTACTCGGATGCGGGCTGGAATGGCTACACCTTC. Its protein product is CASSYSDAGWNGYTF.

The CDR3 DNA is TGTGCCAGCAGTCACGGGACAGAGAATGAAAAACTGTTTTTT. Protein: CASSHGTENEKLFF. This chain connects TRBV28 to TRBJ1-4, with 7 bases matching TRBD1. V lost 5 bases, J lost 5 bases, and 5 bases stayed unmatched. Looked up from germline, CDR1 is MDHEN and CDR2 is SYDVKM. This CDR3 region has 14 residues.

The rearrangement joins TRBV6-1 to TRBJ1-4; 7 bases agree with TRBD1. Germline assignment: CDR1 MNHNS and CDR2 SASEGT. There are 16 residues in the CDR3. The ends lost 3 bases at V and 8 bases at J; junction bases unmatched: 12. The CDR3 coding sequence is TGTGCCAGCAGTGAGGGGTCCTCGGGACAGTCGGAAAAACTGTTTTTT. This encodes CASSEGSSGQSEKLFF.

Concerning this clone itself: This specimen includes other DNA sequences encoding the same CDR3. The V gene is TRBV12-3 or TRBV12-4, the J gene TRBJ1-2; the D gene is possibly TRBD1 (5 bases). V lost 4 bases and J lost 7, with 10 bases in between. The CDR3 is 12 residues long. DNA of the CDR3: TGTGCCAGCAGTTATACAGGCCTTGGCTACACCTTC. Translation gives CASSYTGLGYTF.

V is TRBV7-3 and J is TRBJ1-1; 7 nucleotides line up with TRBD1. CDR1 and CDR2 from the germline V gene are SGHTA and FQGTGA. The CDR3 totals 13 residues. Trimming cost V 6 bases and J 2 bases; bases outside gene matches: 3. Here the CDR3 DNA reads TGTGCCAGCAGGTACAGGGGAAACACTGAAGCTTTCTTT. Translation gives CASRYRGNTEAFF.